This is a list of T cell receptor beta chains from one sample in a study of T cells in Graves' hyperthyroidism and ophthalmopathy. TCRdb recomputed calls from the multiplex PCR reads with MiXCR, one row per CDR3 protein. Found here are about 130,000 distinct CDR3 sequences, 22% of them singletons; the top ten hold over 60%. The source material was blood. The origin of the receptors is a woman in her 50s with Graves' hyperthyroidism that later progressed to Graves' ophthalmopathy. CDR3s include the opening cysteine and the closing phenylalanine or tryptophan. D genes are given only for firm matches. Some rows have no size entry. The others give once, few or many, or a class for an expanded clone.

-	-	TRBJ1-1	TRBV4-1	CASSQDSGATEAFF	TGCGCCAGCAGCCAAGATAGCGGGGCCACTGAAGCTTTCTTT
-	few	TRBJ1-1	TRBV10-3	CAIQVAGGTEAFF	TGTGCCATTCAGGTAGCCGGGGGCACTGAAGCTTTCTTT
-	many	TRBJ2-3	TRBV5-6	CASSLDRVKTDTQYF	TGTGCCAGCAGCTTGGACAGGGTAAAAACAGATACGCAGTATTTT
-	many	TRBJ1-5	TRBV24-1	CATSDSTRAGQPQHF	TGTGCCACCAGTGATTCGACCAGGGCGGGTCAGCCCCAGCATTTT
TRBD1	many	TRBJ2-5	TRBV7-9	CASSSRGQGMPGLETQYF	TGTGCCAGCAGCTCCCGCGGACAGGGAATGCCGGGTCTGGAGACCCAGTACTTC
TRBD2	many	TRBJ2-5	TRBV12-5	CASGLSPGLAPFQETQYF	TGTGCTAGTGGTTTATCACCGGGACTAGCGCCTTTCCAAGAGACCCAGTACTTC
-	once	TRBJ2-7	TRBV4-1	CASSRDRSHEAFEQYF	TGCGCCAGCAGCCGAGACCGAAGCCATGAAGCATTCGAGCAGTACTTC
TRBD2	-	TRBJ2-7	TRBV29-1	CSVGLAGSYEQYF	TGCAGCGTTGGACTAGCGGGGTCCTACGAGCAGTACTTC
TRBD1	few	TRBJ1-1	TRBV6-1	CASSGQPLSGTEAFF	TGTGCCAGTTCGGGACAGCCACTCTCGGGTACTGAAGCTTTCTTT
-	few	TRBJ2-4	TRBV20-1	CSATRPAGAKNIQYF	TGCAGTGCTACTCGTCCAGCGGGAGCCAAAAACATTCAGTACTTC
TRBD1	-	TRBJ1-1	TRBV6-1	CASRLQGATDTEAFF	TGTGCCAGCAGGCTACAGGGGGCGACGGACACTGAAGCTTTCTTT
TRBD1	-	TRBJ1-1	TRBV3-1	CASSHATGGAEAFF	TGTGCCAGCAGCCACGCTACAGGGGGGGCTGAAGCTTTCTTT
-	many	TRBJ2-4	TRBV4-1	CASSQDPASSSNIQYF	TGCGCCAGCAGCCAAGACCCCGCAAGTTCGTCGAACATTCAGTACTTC
TRBD2	many	TRBJ2-3	TRBV2	CASSIGTSGISTQYF	TGTGCCAGCAGTATCGGGACTAGCGGGATAAGTACGCAGTATTTT
TRBD2	many	TRBJ2-3	TRBV7-2	CASSFDAGGTDTQYF	TGTGCCAGCAGCTTTGATGCGGGGGGCACAGATACGCAGTATTTT
-	-	TRBJ1-5	TRBV3-1	CASSQGPGQPQHF	TGTGCCAGCAGCCAAGGTCCCGGTCAGCCCCAGCATTTT
-	many	TRBJ2-7	TRBV6-1	CASSKASSYEQYF	TGTGCCAGCAGTAAGGCCAGCTCCTACGAGCAGTACTTC
TRBD1	many	TRBJ1-5	TRBV28	CASKKQGARGQPQHF	TGTGCCAGCAAAAAACAGGGGGCGCGCGGTCAGCCCCAGCATTTT
TRBD1	many	TRBJ2-1	TRBV28	CASSKRTGPYNEQFF	TGTGCCAGCAGTAAAAGGACAGGGCCCTACAATGAGCAGTTCTTC
-	many	TRBJ2-1	TRBV28	CASIYSKGSSNEQFF	TGTGCCAGTATATATTCCAAAGGGAGTAGCAATGAGCAGTTCTTC
-	-	TRBJ2-1	TRBV6-1	CASRSRTVGFNEQFF	TGTGCCAGCAGGAGCAGGACAGTGGGATTCAATGAGCAGTTCTTC
-	many	TRBJ2-7	TRBV28	CASSSPGRGAGEQYF	TGTGCCAGCAGTTCCCCCGGCAGGGGTGCCGGCGAGCAGTACTTC
TRBD2	many	TRBJ2-1	TRBV28	CASSSGGGRRNEQFF	TGTGCCAGCAGTTCCGGCGGCGGGAGGAGGAATGAGCAGTTCTTC
-	few	TRBJ2-5	TRBV29-1	CSVWGQINTETQYF	TGCAGCGTCTGGGGACAAATAAACACAGAGACCCAGTACTTC
-	many	TRBJ2-1	TRBV28	CATRGTPEQFF	TGTGCCACCCGTGGAACCCCGGAGCAGTTCTTC
TRBD1	many	TRBJ2-1	TRBV5-1	CASSLRSGGAYNEQFF	TGCGCCAGCAGCTTGCGTTCAGGGGGCGCTTACAATGAGCAGTTCTTC
-	many	TRBJ2-4	TRBV20-1	CSADIPEGAVNIQYF	TGCAGTGCTGATATACCAGAAGGGGCCGTAAACATTCAGTACTTC
TRBD2	once	TRBJ2-1	TRBV20-1	CSGSAGGVNEQFF	TGCAGTGGTAGCGCGGGAGGGGTGAATGAGCAGTTCTTC
-	many	TRBJ1-5	TRBV2	CASAWGEGNQPQHF	TGTGCCAGCGCCTGGGGAGAGGGCAATCAGCCCCAGCATTTT
-	-	TRBJ2-2	TRBV12-3/TRBV12-4	CASSLGSGANTGELFF	TGTGCCAGCAGTTTGGGTAGCGGAGCAAACACCGGGGAGCTGTTTTTT
-	-	TRBJ2-1	TRBV12-5	CARGGPDYEQFF	TGTGCTAGAGGGGGGCCCGACTACGAGCAGTTCTTC
-	-	TRBJ1-2	TRBV5-1	CASSWDKSYGYTF	TGCGCCAGCAGTTGGGACAAGAGCTATGGCTACACCTTC
-	-	TRBJ1-4	TRBV12-3/TRBV12-4	CASSRSLNEKLFF	TGTGCCAGCAGTCGAAGTTTAAATGAAAAACTGTTTTTT
-	-	TRBJ2-3	TRBV12-3/TRBV12-4	CASSDRTSTDTQYF	TGTGCCAGCAGTGACCGGACTAGCACAGATACGCAGTATTTT
-	-	TRBJ2-1	TRBV20-1	CSAAIGNEQFF	TGCAGTGCTGCCATAGGCAATGAGCAGTTCTTC
TRBD1	many	TRBJ1-1	TRBV4-2	CASSQDQGAGTEAFF	TGTGCCAGCAGCCAAGATCAGGGGGCAGGCACTGAAGCTTTCTTT
-	-	TRBJ1-5	TRBV12-3/TRBV12-4	CASSFTQGLPQHF	TGTGCCAGCAGTTTTACGCAGGGGCTTCCCCAGCATTTT
TRBD1	-	TRBJ2-1	TRBV2	CASRIAGTANNEQFF	TGTGCCAGCCGCATCGCCGGGACAGCCAACAATGAGCAGTTCTTC
TRBD1	-	TRBJ1-5	TRBV11-2	CASSFGTGGDQPQHF	TGTGCCAGCAGCTTCGGGACAGGGGGGGATCAGCCCCAGCATTTT
-	many	TRBJ1-1	TRBV28	CASSLYDTEAFF	TGTGCCAGCAGTTTATATGACACTGAAGCTTTCTTT
-	many	TRBJ2-5	TRBV28	CASSRDGKGTQYF	TGTGCCAGCAGTCGGGACGGAAAAGGGACCCAGTACTTC
-	many	TRBJ2-1	TRBV7-9	CASRPRQFLRYEQFF	TGTGCCAGCAGACCCCGGCAGTTTCTAAGGTATGAGCAGTTCTTC
TRBD2	-	TRBJ2-1	TRBV3-1	CASSSIGAGGEYKPEQFF	TGTGCCAGCAGTTCAATCGGGGCGGGAGGGGAGTACAAGCCTGAGCAGTTCTTC
TRBD1	few	TRBJ1-1	TRBV7-9	CASSRDRGSEAFF	TGTGCCAGCAGCAGAGACAGGGGATCTGAAGCTTTCTTT
-	few	TRBJ2-7	TRBV5-8	CASSLSGGEQYF	TGTGCCAGCAGCTTGTCCGGGGGCGAGCAGTACTTC
TRBD2	few	TRBJ2-3	TRBV27	CASRKGLSGISTDTQYF	TGTGCCAGCCGCAAGGGATTGAGCGGGATATCCACAGATACGCAGTATTTT
TRBD2	many	TRBJ2-1	TRBV28	CASSPVSSGVDEQFF	TGTGCCAGCAGTCCGGTTAGTAGCGGGGTCGATGAGCAGTTCTTC
-	-	TRBJ2-2	TRBV3-1	CASSQDRKTGELFF	TGTGCCAGCAGCCAAGATAGAAAGACCGGGGAGCTGTTTTTT
-	-	TRBJ2-1	TRBV4-2	CASSPRVAAYNEQFF	TGTGCCAGCAGCCCCCGAGTAGCGGCGTACAATGAGCAGTTCTTC
TRBD1	-	TRBJ1-1	TRBV5-1	CASSNFGQGVNTEAFF	TGCGCCAGCAGCAACTTTGGACAGGGGGTGAACACTGAAGCTTTCTTT
TRBD2	many	TRBJ2-7	TRBV28	CASSSSASGSGYEQYF	TGTGCCAGCAGTTCGTCTGCTAGCGGGAGTGGTTACGAGCAGTACTTC
-	many	TRBJ2-3	TRBV7-9	CASSPPGIGTQYF	TGTGCCAGCAGCCCCCCAGGGATAGGCACGCAGTATTTT
-	many	TRBJ1-1	TRBV5-1	CASSLESGHTEAFF	TGCGCCAGCAGCTTAGAATCAGGACACACTGAAGCTTTCTTT
-	few	TRBJ1-1	TRBV30	CAWVRGTEAFF	TGTGCCTGGGTGAGGGGCACTGAAGCTTTCTTT
-	many	TRBJ1-2	TRBV28	CASSLEEGLARWGYTF	TGTGCCAGCAGTTTGGAAGAAGGGTTGGCTCGCTGGGGCTACACCTTC